The 31 T cell receptor beta chains below were found in one sample sequenced in a study of cytomegalovirus exposure and HLA in healthy donors. The PCR contained 60 Vbeta and 13 Jbeta primers. Profiled with immunoSEQ multiplex PCR; TCRdb holds only in-frame clones, not every one. Of 150,000 to 200,000 clones in the sample, 70% to 80% were seen once. The sequencing input was PBMCs. The receptors stem from a woman aged 45-65 years in good health and CMV-seronegative.

The CDR3 DNA follows: TGCGCCAGCAGCCAAGATCTCTTGGGTGCTACTCGACTCGGTGAAAAACTGTTTTTT. Its protein product is CASSQDLLGATRLGEKLFF. The chain is built from TRBV4-3 and TRBJ1-4, with unresolved D. V lost 0 bases and J lost 7, with 24 bases in between. This CDR3 spans 19 amino acids. The germline V gene encodes CDR1 LGHNA and CDR2 YSLEER.

The chain uses TRBV6-6 and TRBJ2-7, with a tentative D call TRBD2 (6 bases). Per germline, CDR1 MNHNY and CDR2 SVGAGI (reference sequence). Trimming cost V 4 bases and J 1 base, with 14 bases left between them. This CDR3 has 15 residues. CDR3 protein: CASSSPGLASYEQYF. The DNA of the CDR3 is TGTGCCAGCAGTTCTCCGGGACTCGCGTCCTACGAGCAGTACTTC.

This chain uses TRBV27 with TRBJ2-2, with 8 bases lining up with TRBD2. V shed 3 bases, J shed 1 base, and the junction held 13 bases outside the gene matches. Looked up from germline, CDR1 is MNHEY and CDR2 is SMNVEV (reference sequence). This CDR3 has 19 residues. CDR3 in DNA: TGTGCCAGCAGTTTGGGACTAGAGATCGGCTGGGGGAACACCGGGGAGCTGTTTTTT. Translation: CASSLGLEIGWGNTGELFF.

The rearrangement links TRBV5-1 to TRBJ1-2; 9 bases fit TRBD1. Trimming took 3 bases from V and 1 from J; bases not matched to a gene: 1. In germline, CDR1 is SGHRS, CDR2 YFSETQ. This CDR3 comprises 14 residues. The CDR3 DNA reads as TGCGCCAGCAGCTCGACAGGGGGTAACTATGGCTACACCTTC. It encodes CASSSTGGNYGYTF.

This chain uses TRBV5-1 with TRBJ2-2, with D possibly TRBD1 on 5 matching bases. Trimming took off 6 bases at V and 3 bases at J, with 12 bases between the two ends. Germline CDR1 reads SGHRS; CDR2 reads YFSETQ. The CDR3 is 14 amino acids. CDR3 residues: CASTITGYTGELFF. The CDR3 nucleotides read TGCGCCAGCACAATCACAGGATACACCGGGGAGCTGTTTTTT.

The chain links TRBV29-1 to TRBJ2-2; TRBD2 matches at 8 bases. The CDR3 is 14 amino acids. Germline V CDR1 and CDR2: SQVTM, ANQGSEA. The junction had 4 bases not matched to a gene; V was cut back by 7 bases and J by 0 bases. CDR3 sequence reads: CSASGGANTGELFF. The CDR3 nucleotides read TGCAGCGCCTCCGGGGGGGCGAACACCGGGGAGCTGTTTTTT.

To note about this clone: A read error may produce the germline difference seen at one junction end. The V gene is TRBV9, the J gene TRBJ2-2; 7 nucleotides match TRBD1. Germline values: CDR1 SGDLS, CDR2 YYNGEE. This CDR3 spans 15 amino acids. The CDR3 DNA reads as TGTGCCAGCAGCGCCGGGACAGTGAACGCCGGGGAGCTGTTTTTT. Amino acids: CASSAGTVNAGELFF. The full variable domain, completed using reference TRBV9 and TRBJ2-2, is DSGVTQTPKHLITATGQRVTLRCSPRSGDLSVYWYQQSLDQGLQFLIQYYNGEERAKGNILERFSAQQFPDLHSELNLSSLELGDSALYFCASSAGTVNAGELFFGEGSRLTVL.

Here the CDR3 reads CASRRTSGGINEQFF. The DNA for the CDR3 is TGTGCCAGCAGGAGAACTAGCGGGGGGATAAATGAGCAGTTCTTC. The V call is TRBV6-5, the J call TRBJ2-1; 12 bases are shared with TRBD2. The CDR3 totals 15 residues. J gave up 7 bases and V 6 bases, and 7 bases lay outside the gene matches. Germline CDR1 reads MNHEY; CDR2 reads SVGAGI.

CDR3 amino acids: CASSMSGNYGYTF. The CDR3 nucleotides read TGTGCCAGTAGTATGTCGGGGAACTATGGCTACACCTTC. V and J are TRBV19 and TRBJ1-2; D gene ambiguous. Trimming took 3 bases from V and 2 from J, leaving 7 bases between them. The germline CDR1 and CDR2 sequences are LNHDA and SQIVND (reference sequence). The CDR3 covers 13 residues.

The chain couples TRBV28 to TRBJ1-4; 8 bases are shared with TRBD1. The germline gives CDR1 MDHEN, CDR2 SYDVKM. The CDR3 is 15 amino acids. V trimming: 5 bases; J trimming: 6 bases; junction bases outside the gene matches: 8. CDR3 loop: CASSTTGTGDEKLFF. CDR3 nucleotides: TGTGCCAGCAGTACGACCGGGACAGGAGATGAAAAACTGTTTTTT.

This chain links TRBV9 with TRBJ1-3; maybe TRBD1 (6 bases). The CDR3 is 14 amino acids. Per germline, CDR1 SGDLS and CDR2 YYNGEE. V was clipped by 3 bases and J by 2 bases, with 9 bases between them. CDR3 coding DNA: TGTGCCAGCAGCGCTACAGGGCCTGGAAACACCATATATTTT. Translation gives CASSATGPGNTIYF.

The chain carries TRBV7-9 and TRBJ2-1; TRBD2 aligns across 14 bases. CDR1 and CDR2 (germline): SEHNR, FQNEAQ (reference sequence). The J segment lost 5 bases and the V segment lost 5 bases, leaving 5 bases of the junction unmatched. The CDR3 is made up of 16 amino acids. CDR3 region: CASSRLAGGGHNEQFF. CDR3 bases: TGTGCCAGCAGCAGACTAGCGGGAGGGGGCCACAATGAGCAGTTCTTC.

The chain combines TRBV2 with TRBJ2-3; tentatively, D is TRBD2 (6 bases). Germline V gene data show CDR1 as SNHLY and CDR2 as FYNNEI. Trimming left V 6 bases short and J 3 bases short, with 10 bases between. The CDR3 is 13 amino acids. In DNA form, the CDR3 reads TGTGCCAGCAGAACGGGGAGGACAGATACGCAGTATTTT. It codes for CASRTGRTDTQYF.

V usage is TRBV6-1 and J usage is TRBJ2-7, with a tentative D call TRBD2 (5 bases). The V end was cut by 5 bases, the J end by 10 bases, with 15 bases between. The CDR3 extends over 12 amino acids. The germline V gene has CDR1 MNHNS and CDR2 SASEGT. The chain's CDR3 is CASSPRPGEQYF. The CDR3 DNA sequence: TGTGCCAGCAGTCCCCGCCCCGGGGAACAGTACTTC.

The chain couples TRBV2 to TRBJ2-1; the match to TRBD2 covers 7 bases. V trimming: 6 bases; J trimming: 9 bases; junction bases outside the gene matches: 8. The germline V gene encodes CDR1 SNHLY and CDR2 FYNNEI. The CDR3 is 13 amino acids. Written as DNA, the CDR3 is TGTGCCAGCAGGGGGCGGGAGACGGGTGAGCAGTTCTTC. Its protein product is CASRGRETGEQFF.

This chain joins TRBV6-5 and TRBJ2-1, with 9 bases lining up with TRBD2. J was trimmed by 4 bases and V by 10 bases; bases with no gene match: 8. The V gene's germline CDR1 is MNHEY and CDR2 SVGAGI. The CDR3 has 14 amino acids. For the CDR3, the DNA is TGTGCCATTAAGCGGGGGGACTCTTACAATGAGCAGTTCTTC. Translating gives CAIKRGDSYNEQFF.

V gene TRBV30 combines with J gene TRBJ1-1; D is unresolved. Germline CDR1 reads GTSNPN; CDR2 reads SVGIG (reference sequence). The CDR3 is 11 amino acids. V was trimmed by 7 bases and J by 1 base, leaving 7 bases between them. CDR3 coding DNA: TGTGCCTTAGTTAAGAACACTGAAGCTTTCTTT. Translating it yields CALVKNTEAFF.

V and J are TRBV19 and TRBJ2-7; 9 bases line up with TRBD1. With V trimmed by 1 base and J by 3 bases, 7 bases remained unmatched. Germline V gene data show CDR1 as LNHDA and CDR2 as SQIVND (reference sequence). CDR3 size: 16 residues. This CDR3 is CASSIAAGTGYYEQYF. CDR3 bases: TGTGCCAGTAGTATAGCTGCCGGGACAGGGTACTACGAGCAGTACTTC.

The chain recombines TRBV7-8 with TRBJ2-7; 7 bases line up with TRBD1. Trimming cost V 7 bases and J 3 bases; bases outside gene matches: 9. The germline V gene has CDR1 SGHVS and CDR2 FQNEAQ. The CDR3 loop spans 14 amino acids. This CDR3 reads CASTQTGNSYEQYF. For the CDR3, the DNA is TGTGCCAGCACTCAGACAGGGAACAGCTACGAGCAGTACTTC.

The chain links TRBV7-2 to TRBJ2-3; 8 bases are a match to TRBD2. There are 17 residues in the CDR3. Germline assignment: CDR1 SGHTA and CDR2 FQGNSA. Trimming at V came to 5 bases and at J to 1 base, leaving 11 bases not matched to a gene. CDR3 bases: TGTGCCAGCAGCCTTGGGCGGGGCGGGGGGCGCACAGATACGCAGTATTTT. Translating it yields CASSLGRGGGRTDTQYF.

The chain links TRBV5-4 to TRBJ2-1; D unclear. V was pared by 1 base and J by 8 bases, with 4 bases between. Germline CDR1 reads SGHNT; CDR2 reads YYREEE (reference sequence). This CDR3 is built from 11 residues. Here the CDR3 DNA reads TGTGCCAGCAGCTTGATCGATGAGCAGTTCTTC. Translating it yields CASSLIDEQFF.

This chain connects TRBV27 to TRBJ2-7, with 12 bases identical to TRBD2. CDR3 length: 19 residues. J lost 3 bases, V lost 6 bases, and 18 bases had no gene match. Germline CDR1 and CDR2: MNHEY and SMNVEV (reference sequence). CDR3 nucleotides: TGTGCCAGCAGCTGGAAGCGGACTAGCGGGACCTATTACTACTACGAGCAGTACTTC. Protein: CASSWKRTSGTYYYYEQYF.

The chain couples TRBV2 to TRBJ2-7; a weak D match, TRBD2 (6 bases). Germline CDR1 is SNHLY and CDR2 is FYNNEI. Trimming removed 6 bases at V and 3 bases at J, with 12 bases between. The CDR3 runs to 13 residues. DNA of the CDR3: TGTGCCAGCAGAATAGCGGATCGCTACGAGCAGTACTTC. Protein sequence: CASRIADRYEQYF.

The rearrangement joins TRBV5-4 to TRBJ1-2; D is perhaps TRBD1 (6 bases). Trimming removed 2 bases at V and 2 bases at J, with 7 bases between. The CDR3 length is 13 residues. From germline, CDR1 is SGHNT and CDR2 YYREEE (reference sequence). The CDR3 sequence: CASSLQGNYGYTF. The CDR3 DNA sequence: TGTGCCAGCAGCTTACAGGGAAACTATGGCTACACCTTC. The full variable domain, its missing parts supplied by reference TRBV5-4 and TRBJ1-2, is ETGVTQSPTHLIKTRGQQVTLRCSSQSGHNTVSWYQQALGQGPQFIFQYYREEENGRGNFPPRFSGLQFPNYSSELNVNALELDDSALYLCASSLQGNYGYTFGSGTRLTVV.

This clone appeared a single time. J is TRBJ1-6 and V is TRBV6-1, with a tentative D call TRBD1 (6 bases). Trimming stripped 3 bases from V and 10 bases from J, with 16 bases between. CDR3 size: 15 residues. Germline CDR1 MNHNS, CDR2 SASEGT. This chain's CDR3 is CASSDFLGARSPLHF. DNA for the CDR3: TGTGCCAGCAGTGACTTTCTGGGGGCCCGGTCACCCCTCCACTTT.

The chain links TRBV6-1 to TRBJ2-2; D is unclear. Germline-derived CDR1 and CDR2 are MNHNS and SASEGT. This CDR3 comprises 14 residues. Trimming left V 6 bases short and J 3 bases short, with 11 bases between. CDR3 region: CASSPLRYTGELFF. The CDR3 coding sequence is TGTGCCAGCAGCCCTCTTCGGTACACCGGGGAGCTGTTTTTT.

The chain links TRBV7-2 to TRBJ2-5; D possibly corresponds to TRBD2 (5 bases). This CDR3 spans 14 amino acids. Germline values: CDR1 SGHTA, CDR2 FQGNSA. Trimming stripped 3 bases from V and 5 bases from J, with 13 bases between. The CDR3 region is CASSLAGSGETQYF. In nucleotides, the CDR3 is TGTGCCAGCAGCTTGGCGGGTTCGGGGGAGACCCAGTACTTC. The complete variable domain, with remaining parts taken from reference TRBV7-2 and TRBJ2-5, reads GAGVSQSPSNKVTEKGKDVELRCDPISGHTALYWYRQSLGQGLEFLIYFQGNSAPDKSGLPSDRFSAERTGGSVSTLTIQRTQQEDSAVYLCASSLAGSGETQYFGPGTRLLVL.

This clone was detected once. The chain recombines TRBV28 with TRBJ1-1, with 8 bases matching TRBD1. CDR1 MDHEN and CDR2 SYDVKM come from the germline V gene. Losses at the gene ends were 5 bases for V and 8 bases for J; bases not matched to a gene: 10. The CDR3 totals 14 residues. CDR3 DNA sequence: TGTGCCAGCAGTGAACTGACAGGGGCAGGGGAAGCTTTCTTT. Its protein is CASSELTGAGEAFF.

The chain recombines TRBV25-1 with TRBJ1-2; TRBD1 matches at 10 bases. Looked up from germline, CDR1 is MGHDK and CDR2 is SYGVNS. V shed 4 bases, J shed 8 bases, and the junction held 7 bases outside the gene matches. The CDR3 extends over 14 amino acids. The CDR3 loop is CASSGGQGREGYTF. The CDR3 region has the DNA TGTGCCAGCAGTGGGGGACAGGGGCGGGAAGGCTACACCTTC.

This clone was counted a few times. Here the CDR3 reads CASSNPGTGGYEQYF. The CDR3 DNA reads as TGTGCCAGCAGTAATCCCGGGACAGGAGGCTACGAGCAGTACTTC. The chain joins TRBV6-5 to TRBJ2-7; 8 bases agree with TRBD1. The CDR3 has 15 residues. Germline CDR1 is MNHEY and CDR2 is SVGAGI. The V segment lost 5 bases and the J segment 3 bases; nucleotides outside the gene matches: 9.

The CDR3 sequence: CASSQRGDTQYF. Here the CDR3 DNA reads TGTGCCAGCAGCCAAAGGGGAGATACGCAGTATTTT. The chain recombines TRBV11-1 with TRBJ2-3; TRBD1 might be the D (5 bases). The V end was cut by 5 bases, the J end by 5 bases, with 8 bases between. CDR3 size: 12 residues. Per germline, CDR1 SGHAT and CDR2 FQDESV (reference sequence). The full variable domain, rest sourced from reference TRBV11-1 and TRBJ2-3, is EAEVAQSPRYKITEKSQAVAFWCDPISGHATLYWYRQILGQGPELLVQFQDESVVDDSQLPKDRFSAERLKGVDSTLKIQPAELGDSAMYLCASSQRGDTQYFGPGTRLTVL.